A single sample is the source of the 5 T cell receptor beta chains below, sequenced in a study of neurological immune-mediated disorders (dated by TCRdb to between 2017 and 2020). Library generation was performed with 5' RACE. TCRdb records Illumina HiSeq 2500 as the sequencer. The public reads were run again by TCRdb, first through fastp at Q25 and then through MiXCR, and only productive beta chains were kept. All rows with the same CDR3 protein become a single entry with the most common DNA and genes. This sample is represented by roughly 80,000 distinct CDR3 sequences; 17% of them were singletons. 15% of the sample comes from the top ten. The sample was PBMCs. All receptors derive from a woman in her thirties or forties in good health.

This clonotype appeared many times. The chain links TRBV12-3 or TRBV12-4 to TRBJ1-3; no definite D call. The V and J ends lost 6 bases and 4 bases respectively, with 7 bases between them. The CDR3 sequence is 12 residues long. CDR3 coding DNA: TGTGCCAGCAGCTTACAGGGAAACACCATATATTTT. Residues: CASSLQGNTIYF.

This clonotype was observed at least ten times. The V gene is TRBV7-2, the J gene TRBJ2-7, with a tentative D call TRBD2 (5 bases). The CDR3 spans 13 residues. Germline V gene sequence: CDR1 SGHTA, CDR2 FQGNSA. V dropped 1 base and J dropped 4 bases, with 8 bases sitting between them. CDR3 in DNA: TGTGCCAGCAGCTTAGGAGGGTATTACGAGCAGTACGTC. As protein: CASSLGGYYEQYV.

In this sample, this clonotype turned up many times. This sequence joins TRBV7-8 and TRBJ2-1, with D unclear. CDR1 and CDR2 from the germline V gene are SGHVS and FQNEAQ. V shed 4 bases and J shed 5 bases, with 6 bases lying between them. The CDR3 runs to 12 residues. CDR3 sequence (DNA): TGTGCCAGCAGCTCCGGTCACAATGAGCAGTTCTTC. It translates to CASSSGHNEQFF.

Many counts were recorded for this clonotype. CDR3 loop: CASSQSGENTEAFF. In DNA form, the CDR3 reads TGCGCCAGCAGCCAAAGTGGAGAAAACACTGAAGCTTTCTTT. The chain uses TRBV4-3 and TRBJ1-1; D unclear. The CDR3 runs 14 residues. Trimming removed 2 bases at V and 2 bases at J, with 9 bases between. Germline CDR1 LGHNA, CDR2 YSLEER.

In this sample, this clonotype turned up many times. The chain joins TRBV5-1 to TRBJ2-5; D is perhaps TRBD1 or TRBD2 (6 bases each). In germline, CDR1 is SGHRS, CDR2 YFSETQ. The V end was cut by 0 bases, the J end by 1 base, with 7 bases between. The CDR3 sequence is 14 residues long. This CDR3 is CASSLEGGQETQYF. CDR3 DNA: TGCGCCAGCAGCTTGGAGGGGGGCCAAGAGACCCAGTACTTC. Filled out from reference TRBV5-1 and TRBJ2-5, the complete variable domain reads KAGVTQTPRYLIKTRGQQVTLSCSPISGHRSVSWYQQTPGQGLQFLFEYFSETQRNKGNFPGRFSGRQFSNSRSEMNVSTLELGDSALYLCASSLEGGQETQYFGPGTRLLVL.